The 19 T cell receptor beta chains below all came from one sample that was sequenced in a study of shared clonotypes between healthy human individuals. The assay was immunoSEQ multiplex PCR, and TCRdb's table has in-frame clones only and misses some. Altogether approximately 110,000 clones are present, less than 80% being singletons, with the ten largest covering approximately 23%. The sample taken for sequencing was memory CD8+ T cells sorted from blood. Documented subset: CD45RO+ cells pooled with CCR7-negative TemRA cells. The receptors were sampled from a woman younger than 45 in good health.

This chain uses TRBV27 with TRBJ2-1; 8 bases match TRBD2. After removal of 10 bases from V and 8 bases from J, the junction contained 13 bases not matched to a gene. Per germline, CDR1 MNHEY and CDR2 SMNVEV (reference sequence). This CDR3 comprises 14 residues. As DNA, the CDR3 is TGTGCCACGCAAAGGGCTAGCGGGTTTCATGAGCAGTTCTTC. Translated: CATQRASGFHEQFF.

The chain links TRBV28 to TRBJ2-5; D is ambiguous. This CDR3 region has 17 residues. CDR1 and CDR2 from the germline V gene are MDHEN and SYDVKM. V dropped 3 bases and J dropped 1 base, with 18 bases sitting between them. The CDR3 DNA sequence: TGTGCCAGCAGTTTGTTGAGCCAACCTAGTCCCCAAGAGACCCAGTACTTC. Translating gives CASSLLSQPSPQETQYF.

CDR3 bases: TGTGCCAGCAGCTTAAACCCCCGAACGTCGGGGGCCAACGTCCTGACTTTC. Translated, it gives CASSLNPRTSGANVLTF. J is TRBJ2-6 and V is TRBV7-9, with D unclear. Germline-derived CDR1 and CDR2 are SEHNR and FQNEAQ (reference sequence). The CDR3 runs 17 residues. Trimming pared 2 bases from V and 4 bases from J, leaving 15 bases between.

The chain carries TRBV9 and TRBJ2-7, with D possibly matching TRBD1 (6 bases). The CDR3 loop spans 14 amino acids. Germline V gene sequence: CDR1 SGDLS, CDR2 YYNGEE. The V and J ends lost 3 bases and 0 bases respectively, with 10 bases between them. This CDR3 is CASSAWTDSYEQYF. As DNA, the CDR3 is TGTGCCAGCAGCGCTTGGACAGACTCCTACGAGCAGTACTTC.

The V gene is TRBV29-1, the J gene TRBJ2-7; 9 bases are a match to TRBD1. This CDR3 comprises 15 residues. With V trimmed by 6 bases and J by 5 bases, 14 bases remained unmatched. CDR1 SQVTM and CDR2 ANQGSEA come from the germline V gene. The CDR3 sequence: CSVDGTGGGLNEQYF. CDR3 sequence (DNA): TGCAGCGTGGATGGAACAGGGGGCGGTCTCAACGAGCAGTACTTC.

This clone was detected a few times. The V call is TRBV28, the J call TRBJ2-1; D might be TRBD2 (6 bases). CDR1 MDHEN and CDR2 SYDVKM come from the germline V gene. The length of the CDR3 is 17 residues. Trimming took off 3 bases at V and 0 bases at J, with 15 bases between the two ends. The CDR3 nucleotides are TGTGCCAGCAGTTTTTCCCTTAGCGGAGGCTCCTACAATGAGCAGTTCTTC. Amino acid sequence: CASSFSLSGGSYNEQFF. The full variable domain, in which reference TRBV28 and TRBJ2-1 provide the parts outside the CDR3, is DVKVTQSSRYLVKRTGEKVFLECVQDMDHENMFWYRQDPGLGLRLIYFSYDVKMKEKGDIPEGYSVSREKKERFSLILESASTNQTSMYLCASSFSLSGGSYNEQFFGPGTRLTVL.

V gene TRBV5-4 combines with J gene TRBJ2-2; 8 bases map to TRBD1. CDR1 is SGHNT, CDR2 YYREEE, per germline (reference sequence). The CDR3 loop spans 14 amino acids. V shed 4 bases and J 7 bases; nucleotides not matched to a gene: 6. CDR3 DNA sequence: TGTGCCAGCAGCACGACAGGGGCGGGCGGGGAGCTGTTTTTT. It specifies CASSTTGAGGELFF.

J is TRBJ1-2 and V is TRBV5-1; a possible D gene is TRBD1 (5 bases). The CDR3 has 15 residues. Germline V lookup: CDR1 SGHRS, CDR2 YFSETQ. Deletions cut 4 bases from V and 5 bases from J, with 18 bases between. The CDR3 loop is CASSPTRGAPYGYTF. CDR3 sequence (DNA): TGCGCCAGCAGCCCTACCCGAGGGGCCCCATATGGCTACACCTTC. Filled out from reference TRBV5-1 and TRBJ1-2, the complete variable domain reads KAGVTQTPRYLIKTRGQQVTLSCSPISGHRSVSWYQQTPGQGLQFLFEYFSETQRNKGNFPGRFSGRQFSNSRSEMNVSTLELGDSALYLCASSPTRGAPYGYTFGSGTRLTVV.

The rearrangement uses TRBV5-6 and TRBJ2-1; 12 positions agree with TRBD2. The CDR3 is 16 amino acids. Trimming removed 0 bases from V and 6 bases from J; junction bases left unmatched: 4. From germline, CDR1 is SGHDT and CDR2 YYEEEE. The CDR3 protein is CASSLGLAGVSNEQFF. CDR3 bases: TGTGCCAGCAGCTTGGGACTAGCGGGAGTTAGCAATGAGCAGTTCTTC. The whole variable domain, remainder taken from reference TRBV5-6 and TRBJ2-1, is DAGVTQSPTHLIKTRGQQVTLRCSPKSGHDTVSWYQQALGQGPQFIFQYYEEEERQRGNFPDRFSGHQFPNYSSELNVNALLLGDSALYLCASSLGLAGVSNEQFFGPGTRLTVL.

The rearrangement joins TRBV7-9 to TRBJ2-7; no clear D. Trimming left V 1 base short and J 2 bases short, with 12 bases between. The CDR3 is made up of 15 amino acids. Germline V lookup: CDR1 SEHNR, CDR2 FQNEAQ (reference sequence). The CDR3 is CASSLDSLPAYEQYF. CDR3 nucleotide sequence: TGTGCCAGCAGCTTAGATAGTCTTCCAGCCTACGAGCAGTACTTC.

In its sample, this clone was seen once. The chain carries TRBV19 and TRBJ2-3; D is perhaps TRBD1 (6 bases). The CDR3 covers 15 residues. Germline loops: CDR1 LNHDA, CDR2 SQIVND (reference sequence). Trimming took off 3 bases at V and 0 bases at J, with 10 bases between the two ends. This CDR3 reads CASSMDRSSTDTQYF. CDR3 nucleotide sequence: TGTGCCAGTAGTATGGACAGATCTAGCACAGATACGCAGTATTTT.

The rearrangement links TRBV18 to TRBJ1-4; no definite D call. In germline, CDR1 is KGHSH, CDR2 LQKENI. This CDR3 comprises 15 residues. Trimming pared 0 bases from V and 8 bases from J, leaving 13 bases between. This CDR3 is CASSPPASMGEKLFF. For the CDR3, the DNA is TGTGCCAGCTCACCACCCGCCTCCATGGGGGAAAAACTGTTTTTT.

The gene calls are TRBV7-6 and TRBJ2-1; TRBD1 matches 11 bases. V was pared by 5 bases and J by 4 bases, with 10 bases of the junction left unmatched. Germline V lookup: CDR1 SGHVS, CDR2 FNYEAQ. The CDR3 sequence is 17 residues long. This CDR3 is CASSLGTGQGVYNEQFF. CDR3 DNA sequence: TGTGCCAGCAGCCTAGGGACGGGACAGGGGGTTTACAATGAGCAGTTCTTC.

This clone has more than one count but fewer than ten. The chain links TRBV10-3 to TRBJ2-1, with 7 bases lining up with TRBD2. The length of the CDR3 is 16 residues. The germline gives CDR1 ENHRY, CDR2 SYGVKD. V was pared by 3 bases and J by 7 bases, with 12 bases of the junction left unmatched. Here the CDR3 DNA reads TGTGCCATCAGTGAAGGGAGCGGGGTGAGTAGAAATGAGCAGTTCTTC. Translating it yields CAISEGSGVSRNEQFF.

There are a few counts of this clone. The J gene is TRBJ2-1, the V gene TRBV27; D gene uncertain. Germline V gene lookup returns CDR1 MNHEY and CDR2 SMNVEV (reference sequence). V was pared by 1 base and J by 5 bases, with 9 bases between. The CDR3 totals 14 residues. Here the CDR3 reads CASSLWASNNEQFF. CDR3 in DNA: TGTGCCAGCAGTTTATGGGCCAGTAACAATGAGCAGTTCTTC.

The chain joins TRBV25-1 to TRBJ1-6, with TRBD1 matching over 7 bases. V dropped 9 bases and J dropped 7; count of bases not matched to a gene: 3. The CDR3 is made up of 12 amino acids. The germline V gene encodes CDR1 MGHDK and CDR2 SYGVNS. The CDR3 spells CASTGANSPLHF. The CDR3 DNA sequence: TGTGCCAGTACAGGGGCCAATTCACCCCTCCACTTT.

V and J are TRBV6-6 and TRBJ1-1; 7 nucleotides line up with TRBD1. CDR1 MNHNY and CDR2 SVGAGI come from the germline V gene (reference sequence). The CDR3 runs to 14 residues. The junction had 11 bases not matched to a gene; V was cut back by 8 bases and J by 5 bases. The CDR3 region is CASRIGGAGTEAFF. The CDR3 region has the DNA TGTGCCAGCCGAATAGGGGGCGCGGGGACTGAAGCTTTCTTT.

This clone has more than one count but fewer than ten. The chain combines TRBV5-5 with TRBJ2-2; D possibly corresponds to TRBD2 (6 bases). Trimming shortened V by 0 bases and J by 2 bases, and 20 bases separated the two germline ends. The germline gives CDR1 SGHKS, CDR2 YYEKEE (reference sequence). The CDR3 has 19 amino acids. The CDR3 nucleotides are TGTGCCAGCAGCTTGGTAGTCATCGTTGGGGGGATTAACACCGGGGAGCTGTTTTTT. This sequence encodes CASSLVVIVGGINTGELFF.

This clone was recorded many times. This sample includes further DNA sequences coding for the same CDR3. The chain couples TRBV7-6 to TRBJ1-1; a weak D match, TRBD1 (6 bases). This CDR3 has 12 residues. Germline loops: CDR1 SGHVS, CDR2 FNYEAQ. Between the trimmed V and J ends, which lost 2 bases and 7 bases, there was a span of 8 bases. CDR3 sequence (DNA): TGTGCCAGCAGCTTACAGGACAGTGAAGCTTTCTTT. Translation: CASSLQDSEAFF.